The 9 T cell receptor beta chains below were found in one sample sequenced in a study of T cell repertoires in cytomegalovirus infection. TCRdb reprocessed the reads with MiXCR, giving one entry per CDR3 protein. This sample yields around 71,000 distinct CDR3 sequences, of which 20% to 25% are seen a single time; approximately 61% belongs to the top ten. Antigens for these TCRs are unknown. The sample was CD8+ T cells from cultured PBMCs, taken from culture after CMV antigen stimulation. These TCRs come from a human donor in good health (CMV status not recorded). Some clones in this sample may be carry-over from other donors' samples.

The chain is built from TRBV6-2 or TRBV6-3 and TRBJ2-1, with 12 bases identical to TRBD2. The CDR3 totals 16 residues. V trimming: 6 bases; J trimming: 4 bases; junction bases outside the gene matches: 7. The germline V gene encodes CDR1 MNHEY and CDR2 SVGEGT. CDR3 nucleotide sequence: TGTGCCAGCAGCTTGACTAGCGGGGGATCGTACAATGAGCAGTTCTTC. It translates to CASSLTSGGSYNEQFF.

This clonotype appeared many times. The chain links TRBV6-2 or TRBV6-3 to TRBJ2-7; tentative D call: TRBD1 (5 bases). CDR3 size: 15 residues. V gave up 4 bases and J gave up 0 bases, with 13 bases separating them. Germline CDR1 reads MNHEY; CDR2 reads SVGEGT. CDR3 nucleotides: TGTGCCAGCAGTTCCTTAACCGACAGCTCCTACGAGCAGTACTTC. Its protein product is CASSSLTDSSYEQYF.

The chain employs TRBV9 and TRBJ1-2; possible D gene TRBD1, 5 bases. This CDR3 contains 13 residues. V was trimmed by 3 bases and J by 8 bases, leaving 14 bases between them. CDR1 is SGDLS and CDR2 is YYNGEE in the germline V gene. The CDR3 sequence: CASSGTRSGGYTF. DNA for the CDR3: TGTGCCAGCAGCGGGACACGGTCAGGGGGCTACACCTTC.

This clonotype was observed a few times. The rearrangement links TRBV6-2 or TRBV6-3 to TRBJ2-7; no clear D gene. Germline CDR1 MNHEY, CDR2 SVGEGT. The CDR3 consists of 12 residues. V was trimmed by 6 bases and J by 0 bases, leaving 6 bases between them. CDR3 region: CASSRSSYEQYF. In nucleotides, the CDR3 is TGTGCCAGCAGCAGGAGCTCCTACGAGCAGTACTTC.

This chain connects TRBV2 to TRBJ2-3, with D perhaps matching TRBD2 (5 bases). The V end lost 4 bases, the J end lost 0 bases, and 14 bases lay between the germline ends. Germline V gives CDR1 SNHLY, CDR2 FYNNEI. The CDR3 runs to 16 residues. The CDR3 reads CASSGVLSDSTDTQYF. The CDR3 DNA follows: TGTGCCAGCAGTGGCGTTCTTAGCGATAGCACAGATACGCAGTATTTT.

The chain carries TRBV27 and TRBJ2-1, with D possibly matching TRBD2 (7 bases). There are 17 residues in the CDR3. Per the germline V gene, CDR1 is MNHEY and CDR2 is SMNVEV (reference sequence). V was trimmed by 5 bases and J by 2 bases, leaving 19 bases between them. The CDR3 nucleotides are TGTGCCAGCAGTCCTAGGACGGGGGGCGACCCCTACAATGAGCAGTTCTTC. This sequence encodes CASSPRTGGDPYNEQFF.

This clonotype showed up just a few times. The chain couples TRBV27 to TRBJ1-1; 11 nucleotides agree with TRBD1. Germline-derived CDR1 and CDR2 are MNHEY and SMNVEV (reference sequence). CDR3 length: 15 amino acids. Germline trimming cut 5 bases from V and 7 bases from J; bases unmatched to any gene: 9. As DNA, the CDR3 is TGTGCCAGCAGTCCAGGGACAGGGGGTCATCTTGAAGCTTTCTTT. Protein product: CASSPGTGGHLEAFF.

This clonotype was seen more than once but under ten times. The chain links TRBV11-3 to TRBJ1-5; 8 bases match TRBD1. This CDR3 has 16 amino acids. Germline CDR1 SGHNT, CDR2 YENEEA. With V trimmed by 1 base and J by 4 bases, 6 bases remained unmatched. CDR3 coding DNA: TGTGCCAGCAGCTTAGGGAGCAGGGGGCTGAATCAGCCCCAGCATTTT. Translation gives CASSLGSRGLNQPQHF.

This rearrangement joins TRBV6-2 or TRBV6-3 to TRBJ1-1; 9 nucleotides match TRBD1. Germline loops: CDR1 MNHEY, CDR2 SVGEGT. The junction had 12 bases not matched to a gene; V was cut back by 3 bases and J by 1 base. The CDR3 is 18 amino acids. The CDR3 DNA reads as TGTGCCAGCAGTTATTATCAGCCGACAGGGGGAAAGAACACTGAAGCTTTCTTT. It encodes CASSYYQPTGGKNTEAFF.